This TCR beta chain was sequenced in a study of blood T cell repertoires in COVID-19. This CDR3 contains 12 residues. Germline loops: CDR1 SGHDT, CDR2 YYEEEE. V lost 4 bases and J lost 8, with 12 bases in between. Using immunoSEQ multiplex PCR, the repertoire was profiled, and TCRdb retains in-frame clones only, with some absent. The top ten clones hold around 12% of a sample with approximately 170,000 clones, approximately 80% of them seen once. The sample taken for sequencing was peripheral blood. The source of this sequence is a woman in her forties or fifties with acute or convalescent COVID-19. The chain employs TRBV5-6 and TRBJ1-2; D gene unclear. The CDR3 DNA reads TGTGCCAGCAGCCTTTCAGGTACCGGCTACACCTTC. Translated, it gives CASSLSGTGYTF.